The following is a TCR beta chain sequence with its context. This entry belongs to a study of blood T cell repertoires in COVID-19. Whole-study context: COVID-19 samples, acute and convalescent, were from the United States, Italy and Spain. PBMCs, B-cell-depleted T cells, or T cells provided the cDNA or gDNA that made up the material.

This CDR3 has 14 amino acids. V lost 4 bases and J lost 4, with 11 bases in between. Germline-derived CDR1 and CDR2 are LNHDA and SQIVND (reference sequence). In the authors' methods: Using reference gene primer amplification, nucleated cell counts were estimated. Sequencing used immunoSEQ multiplex PCR; TCRdb keeps in-frame clones, though not all of them. V and J calls and clone size come straight from that table; D and trimming were deduced from the DNA. The sample includes 130,000 to 150,000 clones, more than 75% of them seen just once. Sample: peripheral blood. The V call is TRBV19, the J call TRBJ1-3; D remains unclear. The receptor was isolated from a woman aged 40 to 50 with acute or convalescent COVID-19. The CDR3 coding sequence is TGTGCCAGTAGTAGTATGGGCGTCGGAAACACCATATATTTT. Protein: CASSSMGVGNTIYF.